This T cell receptor (beta chain) comes out of a study of cytomegalovirus exposure and HLA in healthy donors (TCRdb year 2017). Regarding the research as a whole: An earlier analysis of roughly 500 of the donors reported approximately 270 Gb of sequence data and some 100 million unique TCR beta sequences from 150 million to 200 million T cells. Roughly 300 gigabases of sequencing data and 75 million to 85 million unique TCR sequences made up an early release that covered some 640 HLA-typed donors. Among the roughly 400 genotyped donors, around 81% belonged to the genetic ancestry cluster associated with self-reported Caucasian donors. The study aimed to test whether signatures of past pathogen exposure could be identified by cataloging public T cell receptors. The T cell repertoires of 666 subjects were profiled by immunosequencing and related to cytomegalovirus serostatus. A separate validation cohort of over a hundred different subjects was used in addition to the approximately 670-subject first cohort. To predict cytomegalovirus infection status, the study brought together high-throughput TCR immunosequencing, statistical association of individual TCRs with disease status, and machine learning. To study patterns of TCR occurrence, a later analysis re-analyzed previously published TCR beta repertoires from 700 or so donors and added high-resolution HLA genotyping. In the later analysis, no new phenotypic data were used to find candidate immune exposures; instead, reliance was placed on TCR beta sequences and their occurrence across donors. In an earlier analysis of 500 to 650 of the donors, high-throughput TCR beta sequencing was used to judge whether each TCR beta V gene segment behaved as functional or pseudogenic. Donor age, sex, ethnicity and CMV serostatus were collected together with the repertoire data. A later genetic analysis used genome-wide SNP genotypes for about 60% of the roughly 700 donors, treating that subset as a discovery cohort. Every repertoire in the discovery cohort had been generated on one and the same sequencing platform. HLA typing included class I and class II loci at four-digit resolution. Typing coverage varied by locus: 629-630 donors for A, B, C, DRB1 and DQB1; roughly 560 for DQA1; 606 for DPA1; 400 to 480 for DPB1. Because of strong linkage in the cohort, 5 or 6 DR-DQ haplotypes were treated as single units for association and clustering. On average, roughly 250,000 unique TCR beta nucleotide sequences were sequenced per donor among 398 genotyped donors of the cohort, with roughly 19% of those sequences being non-productive.

From its cysteine to its phenylalanine, the CDR3 spans 16 amino acids. The CDR3 DNA has 48 bases and is translated from base 1. V is reduced by 2 bases and J by 4 bases, leaving a spacing of 17 bases between them. The germline V gene encodes CDR1 MDHEN and CDR2 SYDVKM. Receptor amplification or capture employed the immunoSEQ multiplex PCR assay. For the multiplex PCR, a mixture combining 60 forward primers for TCR Vbeta segments and 13 reverse primers for TCR Jbeta segments was used. A multiplex PCR assay on genomic DNA amplified the CDR3 region of rearranged TCR beta genes. On the Illumina HiSeq System, the amplified TCR beta libraries were sequenced as 87-base-pair reads. The study's own analysis went as follows. Across the 640 or so repertoires, a later analysis counted 75 million to 90 million unique TCR beta chains, roughly 11 million of which were shared by at least two donors. A nearest-neighbor algorithm error-corrected the raw reads and collapsed the reads into unique sequences, merging closely related sequences to remove PCR and sequencing errors. V, D and J gene segments were assigned by aligning CDR3 sequences to IMGT reference sequences. Each retained sequence needed at least a six-nucleotide match to both a V gene segment and a J gene segment. Rearrangements were classified as productive when the CDR3 lacked stop codons and remained in frame with V and J, and all other rearrangements were classified as non-productive. CDR3 was defined by IMGT convention, running from the second conserved V-encoded cysteine to the conserved J-encoded phenylalanine. In an earlier analysis of roughly 580 of the donors, sequences lacking an unambiguous match to a single V gene segment were excluded. An earlier analysis of approximately 590 of the donors called V segments functional above 56.7% productive rearrangements and segregating when the between-donor standard deviation exceeded 5%. To diagnose cytomegalovirus status from the catalog of TCR beta chain sequences, a statistical classification framework was built. A later analysis assigned V and J genes by comparing TCR nucleotide sequences with IMGT/GENE-DB human TR gene sequences. The TCRdist pipeline was used in a later analysis to assign CDR3 sequences and most-parsimonious VDJ recombination scenarios. In a later analysis, each TCR beta chain was defined by its CDR3 amino acid sequence together with its V-gene family, and reads lacking a unique V-gene family were excluded. As a way to deal with suspected cross-contamination and a sequencing artifact, a later analysis dropped 450 to 600 nucleotide sequences that were highly shared and had low generation probability. In a later analysis, a clonal expansion index was calculated for each public chain from normalized within-repertoire ranks of inferred template counts. A later analysis computed generation probabilities with a VDJ recombination model fitted to out-of-frame rearrangements, and checked the results against IGoR. In a later analysis, TCR-TCR, TCR-HLA and TCR-CMV co-occurrence was scored with hypergeometric tests, and a repertoire-size bias correction was applied to TCR pairs. False discovery rates were estimated in a later analysis by permuting HLA or CMV assignments 20 times. In a later analysis, co-occurring TCRs were grouped using DBSCAN, and TCRdist sequence similarity was added for clustering within HLA-allele-positive subsets. Repertoires with fewer than 30,000 or more than 120,000 public chains were left out of co-occurrence clustering, as were about five repertoires with anomalous nucleotide sharing. In its TCRdb copy, this immuneACCESS table keeps in-frame sequences only and misses some clones. Where compared with another copy, unresolved V genes explain less than half of these, and the others have no known cause. The D gene and trimming were derived from the DNA, and the V and J assignments and clone size from that table. This specimen's table enumerates tens of thousands of clones. The ten largest clonotypes hold roughly 2% of the sample.

What the study reported, not specific to this receptor: According to a later analysis, TCR association rates differed among HLA loci, with DRB1 alleles showing the most associated TCRs and HLA-C alleles showing the fewest. A later genetic analysis associated a missense DCLRE1C variant with V-gene and J-gene trimming of TCR beta chains, and an independent cohort replicated the association. Because HLA typing was missing for some donors at each locus, association tests included only the typed subset. The 87-base-pair reads could not distinguish some IMGT-functional V segments, including TRBV6-2 and TRBV6-3, so those segments were excluded. The authors suggested that the approach could potentially be extended to other disease states and immunological phenotypes. Roughly uniform sequencing depth across donors was assumed in presence/absence analyses, although this assumption may not hold. For the cohort, immune exposure information was limited to CMV serostatus. Most CMV-associated TCR beta chains appeared to be HLA-restricted in a later analysis, and the HLA associations seemed to be driven largely by CMV exposure. In a later analysis, some 17,000 TCR beta sequences were associated with specific HLA alleles at a false discovery rate of 0.05. The sequencing pipeline was judged likely to have produced a cluster of highly shared sequence variants as a technical artifact. Assigning TCR associations to individual alleles was difficult when HLA alleles, especially DR and DQ, strongly co-occurred. Correlated functional status among segregating V segments might reflect linkage disequilibrium, but an unknown experimental factor could not be ruled out. In an earlier analysis of a few hundred of the donors, most TCR beta V segments were observed in productive rearrangements about 87% or about 30% of the time, broadly matching IMGT annotations. According to a later analysis, parvovirus B19, influenza, CMV and Epstein-Barr virus appeared linked to several top co-occurrence clusters. Three of the identified cytomegalovirus-associated TCR beta chains were confirmed in vitro to be specific for cytomegalovirus antigens. While some public TCRs were present in many individuals, most TCR sequences turned up only very rarely across donors. A total of about 150 TCR beta chains were listed by the study as associated with cytomegalovirus. In a later analysis, HLA-associated TCR beta chains showed more clonal expansion and lower generation probabilities than non-associated chains that were equally common. In this cohort, only TCR beta chains were sequenced, and detectable features were limited by the absence of alpha or paired-chain data. The earlier analysis of approximately 540 of the donors excluded roughly 17 rarely observed V segments, including chromosome 9 orphons, because counts were too low. Compared with the approximately 700-donor mean, donors in an Asian-associated ancestry cluster had fewer N-insertions in productive TCRs, according to a later genetic analysis. A further reported finding was that TCR beta sequences accurately predicted the HLA-A and HLA-B alleles for most subjects in the first cohort. The classifier was reported to diagnose cytomegalovirus status with high specificity and sensitivity in both the original cohort and the validation cohort.

With regard to this clone: Its antigen remains undetermined.

The cohort comprised 670 or so healthy bone marrow donors. Cohort members were all nominally healthy when sampled, although unrecorded immune exposures were likely present. The donor tested CMV seropositive and was one of the 289 seropositive cohort members. A peripheral blood sample was collected from each donor, and TCR beta sequencing was performed on peripheral blood mononuclear cells. Genomic DNA was extracted from the blood cell samples with the Qiagen DNeasy Blood Extraction Kit. The receptor comes from a woman between 40 and 50 years old in good health and CMV-seropositive. The sample consisted of PBMCs. Rearrangement joined TRBV28 to TRBJ1-2; the D gene is possibly TRBD1, with 5 bases matching. The CDR3 has the sequence CASSLGTAGRSYGYTF. Read as DNA, the sequence is TGTGCCAGCAGTTTAGGCACTGCGGGACGGAGCTATGGCTACACCTTC.